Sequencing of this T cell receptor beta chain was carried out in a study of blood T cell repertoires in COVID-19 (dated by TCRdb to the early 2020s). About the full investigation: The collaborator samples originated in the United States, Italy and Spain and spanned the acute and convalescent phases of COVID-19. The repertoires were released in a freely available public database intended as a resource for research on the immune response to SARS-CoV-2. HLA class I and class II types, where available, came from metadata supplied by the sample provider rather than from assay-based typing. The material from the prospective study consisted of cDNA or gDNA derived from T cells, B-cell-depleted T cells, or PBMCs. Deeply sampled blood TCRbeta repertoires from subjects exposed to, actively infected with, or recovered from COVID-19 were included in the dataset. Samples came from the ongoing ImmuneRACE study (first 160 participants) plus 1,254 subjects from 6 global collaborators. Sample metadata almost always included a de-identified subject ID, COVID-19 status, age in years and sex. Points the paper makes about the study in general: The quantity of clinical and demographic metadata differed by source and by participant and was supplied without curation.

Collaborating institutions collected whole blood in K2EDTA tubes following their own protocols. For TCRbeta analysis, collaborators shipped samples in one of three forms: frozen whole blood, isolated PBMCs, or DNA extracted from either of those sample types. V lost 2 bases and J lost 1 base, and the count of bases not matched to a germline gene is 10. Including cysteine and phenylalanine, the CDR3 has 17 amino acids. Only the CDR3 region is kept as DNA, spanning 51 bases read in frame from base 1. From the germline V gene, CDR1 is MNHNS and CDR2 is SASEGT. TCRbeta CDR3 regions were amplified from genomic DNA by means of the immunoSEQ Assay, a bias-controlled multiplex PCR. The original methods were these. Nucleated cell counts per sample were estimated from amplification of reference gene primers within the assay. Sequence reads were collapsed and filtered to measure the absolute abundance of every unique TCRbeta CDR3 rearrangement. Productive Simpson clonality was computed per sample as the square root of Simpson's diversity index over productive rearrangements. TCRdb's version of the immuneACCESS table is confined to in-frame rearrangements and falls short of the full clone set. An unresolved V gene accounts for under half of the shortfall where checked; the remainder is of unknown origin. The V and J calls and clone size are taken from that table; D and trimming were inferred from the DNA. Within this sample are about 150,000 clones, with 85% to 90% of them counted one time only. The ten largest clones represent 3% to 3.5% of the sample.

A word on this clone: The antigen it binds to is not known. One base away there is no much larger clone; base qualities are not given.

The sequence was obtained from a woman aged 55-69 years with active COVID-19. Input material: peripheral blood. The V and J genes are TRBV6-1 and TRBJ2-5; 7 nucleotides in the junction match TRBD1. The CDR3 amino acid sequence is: CASSEHVGTVTQETQYF. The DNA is TGTGCCAGCAGTGAACACGTCGGGACAGTTACCCAAGAGACCCAGTACTTC.